This TCR beta chain is from a study of T cells after somatic rescue of genetic block. Method: immunoSEQ multiplex PCR; TCRdb's copy keeps in-frame clones and lacks some. The table has roughly 67,000 clones, around 90% seen once. After removal of 5 bases from V and 2 bases from J, the junction contained 8 bases not matched to a gene. CDR3 length: 15 amino acids. Germline CDR1 is SEHNR and CDR2 is FQNEAQ (reference sequence). The clonotype comes from a man aged 35-49 years. Sequenced input: peripheral blood mononuclear cells (PBMCs). The V gene is TRBV7-9, the J gene TRBJ2-5, with TRBD1 matching over 7 bases. The CDR3 sequence: CASSAWDSTQETQYF. The CDR3 bases are TGTGCCAGCAGCGCGTGGGACAGTACACAAGAGACCCAGTACTTC.